The clone carrying this T cell receptor beta chain appeared a few times. Its antigen remains unidentified. Repertoires were generated with immunoSEQ multiplex PCR, while TCRdb's copy carries only in-frame clones and drops some. The profile shows tens of thousands of clones, around 79% of them singletons. These data come from a study of OX40 agonist ivuxolimab in advanced cancers. Across the study: Prior anti-PD-1, anti-PD-L1 or anti-CTLA-4 therapy was allowed; 40% to 50% had some. Study results and limitations: Low levels of normalized T-cell clonal expansion also appeared in some nonresponders. On average, CD8+ T cells showed a greater number of expanded clones than CD4+.

Sampled blood was obtained at baseline, cycle 4 day 1, and cycle 7 day 1. The CDR3 spans 16 residues. Trimming pared 6 bases from V and 6 bases from J, leaving 21 bases between. The germline CDR1 and CDR2 sequences are SNHLY and FYNNEI. This chain connects TRBV2 to TRBJ1-5; D is uncertain. This TCR was sampled from an adult with an advanced solid tumor such as melanoma, head and neck, liver or kidney cancer. The input for sequencing was CD4+ or CD8+ T cells sorted from blood, taken in a trial of the OX40 agonist ivuxolimab. The DNA for the CDR3 is TGTGCCAGCAGATCAAAGGGTATAACCCAAGGTCAGCCCCAGCATTTT. Its translation is CASRSKGITQGQPQHF. The full variable domain, in which reference TRBV2 and TRBJ1-5 provide the parts outside the CDR3, is EPEVTQTPSHQVTQMGQEVILRCVPISNHLYFYWYRQILGQKVEFLVSFYNNEISEKSEIFDDQFSVERPDGSNFTLKIRSTKLEDSAMYFCASRSKGITQGQPQHFGDGTRLSIL.